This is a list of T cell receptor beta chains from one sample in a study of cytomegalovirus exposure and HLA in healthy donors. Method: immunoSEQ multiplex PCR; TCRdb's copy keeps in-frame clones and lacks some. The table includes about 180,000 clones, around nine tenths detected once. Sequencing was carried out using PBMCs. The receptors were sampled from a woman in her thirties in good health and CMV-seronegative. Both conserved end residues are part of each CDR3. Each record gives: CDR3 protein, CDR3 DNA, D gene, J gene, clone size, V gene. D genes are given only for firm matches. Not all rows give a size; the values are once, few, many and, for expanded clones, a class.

CDR3: CATSRDLAGGNSYNEQFF; DNA: TGTGCCACCAGCAGAGACCTAGCGGGGGGCAACTCCTACAATGAGCAGTTCTTC; D: TRBD2; J: TRBJ2-1; size: .; V: TRBV15
CDR3: CASSSGTAGKGQETQYF; DNA: TGTGCCAGCAGCTCGGGGACAGCGGGCAAGGGACAAGAGACCCAGTACTTC; D: .; J: TRBJ2-5; size: .; V: TRBV13
CDR3: CASSPTGGHSPLHF; DNA: TGCGCCAGCAGCCCGACAGGGGGCCATTCACCCCTCCACTTT; D: TRBD1; J: TRBJ1-6; size: .; V: TRBV4-1
CDR3: CVAGTGGPGANVLTF; DNA: TGTGTCGCCGGGACAGGGGGCCCTGGGGCCAACGTCCTGACTTTC; D: TRBD1; J: TRBJ2-6; size: .; V: TRBV15
CDR3: CASSDSGTSYNEQFF; DNA: TGTGCCAGCAGTGATAGCGGGACGTCCTACAATGAGCAGTTCTTC; D: TRBD2; J: TRBJ2-1; size: .; V: TRBV2
CDR3: CASSSISQLRAEAFF; DNA: TGTGCCAGCAGTTCTATAAGCCAGCTGAGGGCTGAAGCTTTCTTT; D: .; J: TRBJ1-1; size: .; V: TRBV6-5
CDR3: CASSSGQGGTYEQYF; DNA: TGCGCCAGCAGCTCGGGACAGGGGGGCACCTACGAGCAGTACTTC; D: TRBD1; J: TRBJ2-7; size: .; V: TRBV5-1
CDR3: CASRGPPEAFF; DNA: TGTGCCAGCAGGGGGCCCCCTGAAGCTTTCTTT; D: .; J: TRBJ1-1; size: .; V: TRBV2
CDR3: CAWSGKGGINQPQHF; DNA: TGTGCCTGGAGCGGCAAGGGAGGGATAAATCAGCCCCAGCATTTT; D: .; J: TRBJ1-5; size: few; V: TRBV30
CDR3: CASRHNQGGGYEQYF; DNA: TGTGCCAGCAGACATAATCAGGGCGGGGGCTACGAGCAGTACTTC; D: TRBD2; J: TRBJ2-7; size: .; V: TRBV6-5
CDR3: CARLKSNGYTF; DNA: TGCGCCCGACTGAAATCGAATGGCTACACCTTC; D: .; J: TRBJ1-2; size: once; V: TRBV20-1
CDR3: CASRIDRAGETQYF; DNA: TGTGCCAGCAGGATAGACAGGGCGGGAGAGACCCAGTACTTC; D: TRBD1; J: TRBJ2-5; size: .; V: TRBV2
CDR3: CASSERAGEAETQYF; DNA: TGTGCCAGCAGTGAACGAGCGGGGGAAGCGGAGACCCAGTACTTC; D: TRBD2; J: TRBJ2-5; size: .; V: TRBV6-1
CDR3: CASSQAWGELNEQFF; DNA: TGTGCCAGCAGCCAAGCCTGGGGGGAACTCAATGAGCAGTTCTTC; D: .; J: TRBJ2-1; size: .; V: TRBV4-2
CDR3: CSASRQYEQYF; DNA: TGCAGTGCTAGTCGACAGTACGAGCAGTACTTC; D: .; J: TRBJ2-7; size: .; V: TRBV20-1
CDR3: CASSDRDRGVGYTF; DNA: TGCGCCAGCAGCGACCGGGACAGGGGAGTAGGCTACACCTTC; D: TRBD1; J: TRBJ1-2; size: .; V: TRBV5-1
CDR3: CASSPPRQIANYGYTF; DNA: TGTGCCAGCAGTCCCCCTCGACAGATCGCTAACTATGGCTACACCTTC; D: .; J: TRBJ1-2; size: few; V: TRBV6-6